The 22 T cell receptor beta chains below were found in one sample sequenced in a study of cytomegalovirus exposure and HLA in healthy donors. A multiplex PCR was run with 60 Vbeta primers and 13 Jbeta primers. Measured with immunoSEQ multiplex PCR; TCRdb has only the in-frame clones, and not every one. The sample lists approximately 150,000 clones, 65% to 80% seen once, with 3% to 4% in the top ten. Sample: PBMCs. These TCRs come from a male donor in good health and CMV-seronegative.

The chain employs TRBV6-6 and TRBJ2-7; possible D gene TRBD1, 5 bases. Trimming cost V 6 bases and J 3 bases, with 18 bases left between them. The germline gives CDR1 MNHNY, CDR2 SVGAGI (reference sequence). This CDR3 contains 15 residues. The CDR3 DNA reads TGTGCCAGCAGAGTCACCTCGACAGAGTTCTACGAGCAGTACTTC. This codes for CASRVTSTEFYEQYF.

V gene TRBV7-2 combines with J gene TRBJ1-3, with D hard to call. Trimming pared 2 bases from V and 0 bases from J, leaving 11 bases between. Germline V gives CDR1 SGHTA, CDR2 FQGNSA. The CDR3 is made up of 16 amino acids. CDR3 nucleotide sequence: TGTGCCAGCAGCTTATTCTCACATTTCTCTGGAAACACCATATATTTT. Its translation: CASSLFSHFSGNTIYF.

The chain recombines TRBV6-5 with TRBJ1-1, with 10 nucleotides matching TRBD1. The CDR3 is 16 residues long. Losses at the gene ends were 0 bases for V and 11 bases for J; bases not matched to a gene: 12. Per the germline V gene, CDR1 is MNHEY and CDR2 is SVGAGI. The CDR3 nucleotides read TGTGCCAGCAGTTACTCGAGTATGGGACAGGGGACGCGTGCTTTCTTT. Its translation: CASSYSSMGQGTRAFF.

J is TRBJ2-5 and V is TRBV2, with 7 bases that match TRBD2. The CDR3 extends over 13 amino acids. Germline CDR1 reads SNHLY; CDR2 reads FYNNEI. Losses at the gene ends were 5 bases for V and 4 bases for J; bases not matched to a gene: 4. The CDR3 nucleotides read TGTGCCAGCAGTTCCGGACTAGGAGAGACCCAGTACTTC. Translating it yields CASSSGLGETQYF.

The V call is TRBV6-6, the J call TRBJ1-2; D is ambiguous. V dropped 2 bases and J dropped 6 bases, with 7 bases sitting between them. CDR1 is MNHNY and CDR2 is SVGAGI in the germline V gene (reference sequence). CDR3 length: 12 amino acids. The CDR3 loop reads CASSYGLNGYTF. DNA of the CDR3: TGTGCCAGCAGTTACGGGCTCAATGGCTACACCTTC.

This clone was seen just once. The chain couples TRBV28 to TRBJ2-7; D possibly corresponds to TRBD1 (5 bases). V lost 1 base and J 2 bases, leaving 9 bases between the germline ends. The CDR3 is 14 residues long. In germline, CDR1 is MDHEN, CDR2 SYDVKM. This CDR3 is CASSLSDTTYEQYF. In DNA, the CDR3 is TGTGCCAGCAGTTTATCGGACACAACCTACGAGCAGTACTTC.

The chain employs TRBV27 and TRBJ2-2; D possibly corresponds to TRBD1 (5 bases). The CDR3 covers 18 residues. Between the trimmed V and J ends, which lost 1 base and 5 bases, there was a span of 20 bases. CDR1 and CDR2 from the germline V gene are MNHEY and SMNVEV (reference sequence). CDR3 residues: CASSLYVRATPGTGELFF. The CDR3 DNA follows: TGTGCCAGCAGTTTATACGTCAGGGCGACTCCAGGAACCGGGGAGCTGTTTTTT.

The table lists this clone with a count of one. The genes are TRBV7-6 and TRBJ2-7; 7 positions agree with TRBD1. This CDR3 spans 15 amino acids. J lost 0 bases, V lost 5 bases, and 7 bases had no gene match. CDR1 is SGHVS and CDR2 is FNYEAQ in the germline V gene. For the CDR3, the DNA is TGTGCCAGCAGCCCACAGGGGTATTTCTCCTACGAGCAGTACTTC. Residues: CASSPQGYFSYEQYF.

This chain uses TRBV5-1 with TRBJ2-2; D is undetermined. V was pared by 1 base and J by 5 bases, with 12 bases between. The CDR3 spans 15 residues. Germline loops: CDR1 SGHRS, CDR2 YFSETQ. CDR3 sequence reads: CASSLNGEETGELFF. The CDR3 DNA reads as TGCGCCAGCAGCTTGAATGGAGAGGAAACCGGGGAGCTGTTTTTT. Filled out from reference TRBV5-1 and TRBJ2-2, the complete variable domain reads KAGVTQTPRYLIKTRGQQVTLSCSPISGHRSVSWYQQTPGQGLQFLFEYFSETQRNKGNFPGRFSGRQFSNSRSEMNVSTLELGDSALYLCASSLNGEETGELFFGEGSRLTVL.

The J gene is TRBJ2-5, the V gene TRBV14; 9 bases are shared with TRBD2. CDR3 length: 16 amino acids. V was clipped by 4 bases and J by 5 bases; unmatched bases: 11. Germline CDR1 reads SGHDN; CDR2 reads FVKESK. CDR3 amino acids: CASSRFIAGAGETQYF. CDR3 nucleotides: TGTGCCAGCAGCCGGTTTATAGCGGGGGCCGGGGAGACCCAGTACTTC.

The chain couples TRBV19 to TRBJ1-2; the D gene is possibly TRBD1 (5 bases). The CDR3 consists of 14 residues. Per the germline V gene, CDR1 is LNHDA and CDR2 is SQIVND (reference sequence). Trimming took 3 bases from V and 7 from J, leaving 15 bases between them. The CDR3 DNA sequence: TGTGCCAGTAGTATTGGTCGGGGGATCCTTGGCTACACCTTC. It specifies CASSIGRGILGYTF.

The chain employs TRBV7-3 and TRBJ2-6; 7 bases fit TRBD1. V was clipped by 5 bases and J by 0 bases; unmatched bases: 10. The CDR3 spans 18 residues. The germline V gene has CDR1 SGHTA and CDR2 FQGTGA. CDR3 region: CASSLPPGQISGANVLTF. Here the CDR3 DNA reads TGTGCCAGCAGCCTGCCTCCGGGACAGATCTCTGGGGCCAACGTCCTGACTTTC.

The chain links TRBV7-2 to TRBJ2-7; 8 nucleotides match TRBD1. The CDR3 consists of 15 residues. The trim removed 3 bases at V and 7 bases at J, leaving 11 bases unmatched. CDR1 is SGHTA and CDR2 is FQGNSA in the germline V gene. CDR3 region: CASSFEQQGVREQYF. The CDR3 nucleotides read TGTGCCAGCAGCTTCGAACAACAGGGGGTGAGGGAGCAGTACTTC.

V is TRBV25-1 and J is TRBJ1-6; D gene uncertain. Trimming stripped 2 bases from V and 9 bases from J, with 5 bases between. The germline gives CDR1 MGHDK, CDR2 SYGVNS. The CDR3 length is 12 residues. In nucleotides, the CDR3 is TGTGCCAGCAGTGAAGAGGTTTCACCCCTCCACTTT. Its translation: CASSEEVSPLHF.

The V call is TRBV15, the J call TRBJ2-1, with 8 bases aligning to TRBD2. The CDR3 runs 18 residues. Germline-derived CDR1 and CDR2 are LNHNV and YYDKDF (reference sequence). J was trimmed by 5 bases and V by 4 bases; bases with no gene match: 16. This chain's CDR3 is CATSKGFGLAVTHNEQFF. DNA for the CDR3: TGTGCCACCAGCAAGGGGTTCGGACTAGCAGTCACCCACAATGAGCAGTTCTTC.

A few counts support this clone. This chain connects TRBV5-1 to TRBJ1-1; 7 bases line up with TRBD1. The CDR3 sequence is 13 residues long. CDR1 and CDR2 (germline): SGHRS, YFSETQ. Trimming at V came to 5 bases and at J to 3 bases, leaving 4 bases not matched to a gene. CDR3: CASRDQGDTEAFF. CDR3 bases: TGCGCCAGCAGGGATCAGGGGGACACTGAAGCTTTCTTT.

This sequence joins TRBV10-3 and TRBJ1-6; D not resolved. Germline CDR1 and CDR2: ENHRY and SYGVKD. Trimming removed 7 bases from V and 5 bases from J, with 12 bases in between. This CDR3 comprises 14 residues. As DNA, the CDR3 is TGTGCCATCAAGATGCAGACAAATAATTCACCCCTCCACTTT. Its protein is CAIKMQTNNSPLHF.

The J gene is TRBJ2-6, the V gene TRBV11-2; 8 positions match TRBD1. The CDR3 loop spans 18 amino acids. The V gene's germline CDR1 is SGHAT and CDR2 FQNNGV. V lost 4 bases to trimming and J lost 0 bases; unmatched junction nucleotides: 8. The CDR3 is CASSSRTGCDSGANVLTF. The DNA for the CDR3 is TGTGCCAGCAGCTCTAGGACAGGGTGTGACTCTGGGGCCAACGTCCTGACTTTC.

A few counts support this clone. The chain links TRBV5-6 to TRBJ2-1, with D perhaps TRBD1 (5 bases). The CDR3 totals 14 residues. Germline values: CDR1 SGHDT, CDR2 YYEEEE. Trimming removed 4 bases from V and 0 bases from J, with 8 bases in between. Here the CDR3 reads CASSQRGSYNEQFF. CDR3 in DNA: TGTGCCAGCAGCCAAAGGGGCTCCTACAATGAGCAGTTCTTC.

The chain is built from TRBV28 and TRBJ1-6, with 8 bases lining up with TRBD1. The CDR3 consists of 15 residues. Germline loops: CDR1 MDHEN, CDR2 SYDVKM. J lost 10 bases, V lost 3 bases, and 8 bases had no gene match. CDR3 coding DNA: TGTGCCAGCAGTTTTTCCGACAGGGGACGCTCACCCCTCCACTTT. Translated: CASSFSDRGRSPLHF.

This rearrangement joins TRBV6-5 to TRBJ2-3, with 7 bases identical to TRBD1. The CDR3 is 15 residues long. Per germline, CDR1 MNHEY and CDR2 SVGAGI. Germline trimming cut 2 bases from V and 0 bases from J; bases unmatched to any gene: 2. CDR3: CASSYGTESTDTQYF. CDR3 DNA sequence: TGTGCCAGCAGTTACGGGACAGAGAGCACAGATACGCAGTATTTT.

On this clone: This CDR3 is also generated by other DNA sequences in the sample. This sequence joins TRBV7-9 and TRBJ2-7; D unresolved. CDR1 is SEHNR, CDR2 FQNEAQ, per germline (reference sequence). The CDR3 length is 13 residues. V gave up 8 bases and J gave up 1 base, with 12 bases separating them. CDR3 sequence (DNA): TGTGCCAGCTGTCTGGCCGCTTCCTACGAGCAGTACTTC. Its translation: CASCLAASYEQYF.